These T cell receptor beta chains were read from a single sample in a study of T cells in Graves' hyperthyroidism and ophthalmopathy. TCRdb reprocessed the multiplex PCR reads with MiXCR, giving one entry per CDR3 protein. The data contain hundreds of thousands of distinct CDR3 sequences, 35% to 45% of them seen just once; the ten biggest clones take up more than 7%. Sequenced sample: blood. These receptors originate from a man aged 18 to 29 with Graves' hyperthyroidism. CDR3s include the opening cysteine and the closing phenylalanine or tryptophan. D genes are given only for firm matches. Where a row states a size, it is once, few, many or the class of an expanded clone; other rows omit it.

J,size,D,V,length,CDR3,DNA
TRBJ2-5,many,.,TRBV7-2,15,CASSLARGPLETQYF,TGTGCCAGCAGCTTAGCGCGGGGACCCCTAGAGACCCAGTACTTC
TRBJ1-1,many,.,TRBV19,14,CASSIPGGHTEAFF,TGTGCCAGTAGTATACCCGGGGGGCACACTGAAGCTTTCTTT
TRBJ2-7,.,.,TRBV14,14,CASSQDRWGDEQYF,TGTGCCAGCAGCCAAGATCGGTGGGGGGACGAGCAGTACTTC
TRBJ1-1,many,.,TRBV19,16,CASSIGGGRRNTEAFF,TGTGCCAGTAGTATCGGGGGAGGCAGGCGGAACACTGAAGCTTTCTTT
TRBJ2-2,.,TRBD1,TRBV25-1,16,CASSEPGQEYTGELFF,TGTGCCAGCAGCGAGCCGGGACAGGAGTACACCGGGGAGCTGTTTTTT
TRBJ2-7,.,.,TRBV2,16,CASSSLTGPNSYEQYF,TGTGCCAGCAGTTCCTTGACAGGTCCGAACTCCTACGAGCAGTACTTC
TRBJ1-2,.,TRBD1,TRBV10-3,10,CASSFEGATF,TGTGCCAGCAGTTTTGAGGGGGCCACCTTC
TRBJ1-6,many,.,TRBV19,13,CASSEEVNSPLHF,TGTGCCAGTAGTGAGGAAGTCAATTCACCCCTCCACTTT
TRBJ2-5,.,TRBD2,TRBV7-2,20,CASSQEGTLQLAGYQETQYF,TGCGCCAGCAGCCAAGAAGGGACTCTGCAACTAGCGGGGTACCAAGAGACCCAGTACTTC
TRBJ2-2,.,.,TRBV4-2,14,CASSLSENTGELFF,TGTGCCAGCAGTCTTTCGGAGAACACCGGGGAGCTGTTTTTT
TRBJ1-2,.,.,TRBV10-3,12,CAISDRGGGYTF,TGTGCCATCAGTGACAGGGGCGGAGGCTACACCTTC
TRBJ2-7,.,.,TRBV4-3,15,CASSQAGARSYEQYF,TGCGCCAGCAGCCAAGCGGGTGCCAGGTCCTACGAGCAGTACTTC
TRBJ2-5,many,.,TRBV4-1,14,CASSQVWRGETQYF,TGCGCCAGCAGCCAAGTCTGGCGGGGAGAGACCCAGTACTTC
TRBJ1-5,.,.,TRBV12-3/TRBV12-4,15,CASSQDSTANQPQHF,TGTGCCAGCAGCCAAGATAGCACGGCTAATCAGCCCCAGCATTTT
TRBJ1-1,.,TRBD1,TRBV19,16,CASSVLIRGANTEAFF,TGTGCCAGTAGTGTACTGATCAGGGGGGCGAACACTGAAGCTTTCTTT
TRBJ2-5,.,.,TRBV11-3,15,CASSLARRATETQYF,TGTGCCAGCAGCTTAGCCCGTCGGGCGACAGAGACCCAGTACTTC
TRBJ2-2,.,TRBD1,TRBV2,14,CASLRQGLTGELFF,TGTGCCAGTCTCAGACAGGGGCTCACCGGGGAGCTGTTTTTT
TRBJ1-1,few,.,TRBV14,16,CASSQRGGAVNTEAFF,TGTGCCAGCAGCCAGAGGGGGGGGGCAGTCAACACTGAAGCTTTCTTT
TRBJ2-7,many,.,TRBV29-1,12,CSVVKGRYEQYF,TGCAGCGTTGTGAAAGGACGCTACGAGCAGTACTTC
TRBJ2-5,.,.,TRBV20-1,14,CSARDRGGTETQYF,TGCAGTGCTAGAGATCGGGGAGGTACGGAGACCCAGTACTTC
TRBJ1-5,.,TRBD1,TRBV7-8,16,CASSFSRQGKGQPQHF,TGTGCCAGCAGCTTTTCACGACAGGGAAAGGGCCAGCCCCAGCATTTT
TRBJ1-4,many,.,TRBV7-9,14,CASSPGPTNEKLFF,TGTGCCAGCAGCCCGGGTCCAACTAATGAAAAACTGTTTTTT
TRBJ2-2,.,TRBD2,TRBV24-1,17,CATSAETSGENTGELLF,TGTGCCACCAGTGCGGAAACTAGCGGGGAGAACACCGGGGAGCTGCTTTTT
TRBJ2-7,many,.,TRBV29-1,10,CSVEDGEQYF,TGCAGCGTTGAAGATGGGGAGCAGTACTTC
TRBJ2-5,many,.,TRBV14,12,CASSQWTETQYF,TGTGCCAGCAGCCAATGGACGGAGACCCAGTACTTC
TRBJ2-7,many,.,TRBV29-1,14,CSVEHGWGRNEQYF,TGCAGCGTTGAACACGGATGGGGAAGGAACGAGCAGTACTTC
TRBJ2-7,.,.,TRBV7-2,13,CASSTHGDSEQYF,TGTGCCAGCAGCACGCACGGGGATAGCGAGCAGTACTTC
TRBJ1-2,.,TRBD1,TRBV25-1,15,CASQAADRVVYGYTF,TGTGCCAGCCAAGCCGCGGACAGGGTTGTCTATGGCTACACCTTC
TRBJ2-2,many,.,TRBV29-1,11,CSGLEDGELFF,TGCAGCGGTCTAGAGGACGGGGAGCTGTTTTTT